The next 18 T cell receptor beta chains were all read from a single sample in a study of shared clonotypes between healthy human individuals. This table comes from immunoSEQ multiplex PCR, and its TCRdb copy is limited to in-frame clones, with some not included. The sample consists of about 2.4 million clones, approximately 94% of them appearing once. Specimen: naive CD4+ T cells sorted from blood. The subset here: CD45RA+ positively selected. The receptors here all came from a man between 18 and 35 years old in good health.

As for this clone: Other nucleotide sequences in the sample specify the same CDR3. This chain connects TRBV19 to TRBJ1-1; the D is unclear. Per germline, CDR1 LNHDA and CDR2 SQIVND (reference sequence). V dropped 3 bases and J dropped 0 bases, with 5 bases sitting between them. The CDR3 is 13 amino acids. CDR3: CASSIRMNTEAFF. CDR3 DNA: TGTGCCAGTAGTATCCGGATGAACACTGAAGCTTTCTTT.

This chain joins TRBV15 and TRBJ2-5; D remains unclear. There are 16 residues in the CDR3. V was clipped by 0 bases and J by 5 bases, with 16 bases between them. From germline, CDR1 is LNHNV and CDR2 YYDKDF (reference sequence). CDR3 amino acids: CATSRDRTTAGETQYF. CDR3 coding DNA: TGTGCCACCAGCAGAGATAGGACGACGGCCGGGGAGACCCAGTACTTC.

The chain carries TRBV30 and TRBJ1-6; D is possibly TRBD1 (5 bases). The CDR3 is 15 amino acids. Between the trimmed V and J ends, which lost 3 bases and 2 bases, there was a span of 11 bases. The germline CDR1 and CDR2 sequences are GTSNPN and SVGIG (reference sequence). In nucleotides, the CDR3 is TGTGCCTGGAGGGACGAGGGGACCTATAATTCACCCCTCCACTTT. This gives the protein CAWRDEGTYNSPLHF.

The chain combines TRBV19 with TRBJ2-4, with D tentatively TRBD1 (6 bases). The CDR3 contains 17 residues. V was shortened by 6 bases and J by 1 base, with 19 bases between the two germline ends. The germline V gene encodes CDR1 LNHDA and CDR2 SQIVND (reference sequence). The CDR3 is CASRPTPQGRAKNIQYF. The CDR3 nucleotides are TGTGCCAGTAGACCAACCCCACAGGGTAGGGCCAAAAACATTCAGTACTTC.

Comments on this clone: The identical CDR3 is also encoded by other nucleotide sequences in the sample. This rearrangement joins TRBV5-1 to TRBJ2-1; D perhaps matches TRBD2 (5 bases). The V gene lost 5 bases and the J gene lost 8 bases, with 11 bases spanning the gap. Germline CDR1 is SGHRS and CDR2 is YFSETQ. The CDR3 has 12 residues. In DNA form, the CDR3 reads TGCGCCAGCAGTTCCCCCGGGGATGAGCAGTTCTTC. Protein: CASSSPGDEQFF.

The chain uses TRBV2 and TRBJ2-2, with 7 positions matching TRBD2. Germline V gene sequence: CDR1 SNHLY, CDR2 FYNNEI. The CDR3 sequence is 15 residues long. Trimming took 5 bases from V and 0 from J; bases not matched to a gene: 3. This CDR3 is CASSPTSANTGELFF. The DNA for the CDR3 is TGTGCCAGCAGTCCTACTAGCGCGAACACCGGGGAGCTGTTTTTT.

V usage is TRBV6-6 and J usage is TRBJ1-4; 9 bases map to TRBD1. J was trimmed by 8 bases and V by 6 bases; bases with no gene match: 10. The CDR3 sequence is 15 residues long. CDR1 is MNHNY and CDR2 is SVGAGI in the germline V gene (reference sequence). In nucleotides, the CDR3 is TGTGCCAGCAGGTTGACAGGGGGATGGAGGGAAAAACTGTTTTTT. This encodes CASRLTGGWREKLFF.

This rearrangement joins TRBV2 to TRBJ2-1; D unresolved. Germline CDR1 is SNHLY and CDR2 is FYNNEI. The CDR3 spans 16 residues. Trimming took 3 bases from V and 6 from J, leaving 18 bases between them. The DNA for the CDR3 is TGTGCCAGCAGTGATCCTTCTAACGGACCCGCCAATGAGCAGTTCTTC. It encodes CASSDPSNGPANEQFF.

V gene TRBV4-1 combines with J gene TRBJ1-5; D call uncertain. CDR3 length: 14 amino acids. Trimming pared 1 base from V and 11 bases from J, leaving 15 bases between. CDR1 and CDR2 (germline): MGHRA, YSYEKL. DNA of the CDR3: TGCGCCAGCAGCCAAGGATACGAGGGTGGGGCCCAGCATTTT. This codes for CASSQGYEGGAQHF.

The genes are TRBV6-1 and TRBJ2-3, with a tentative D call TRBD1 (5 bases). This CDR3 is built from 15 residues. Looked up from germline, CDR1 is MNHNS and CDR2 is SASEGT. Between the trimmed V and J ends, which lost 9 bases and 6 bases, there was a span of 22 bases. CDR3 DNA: TGTGCCAGTTCTGGACAACCTTCAATAATGGATACGCAGTATTTT. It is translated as CASSGQPSIMDTQYF.

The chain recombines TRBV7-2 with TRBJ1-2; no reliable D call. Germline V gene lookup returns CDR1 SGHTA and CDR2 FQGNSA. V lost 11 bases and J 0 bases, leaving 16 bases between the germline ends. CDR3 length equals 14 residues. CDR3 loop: CARPCGNSNYGYTF. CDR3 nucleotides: TGTGCCCGCCCGTGTGGTAACTCTAACTATGGCTACACCTTC.

CDR3 sequence reads: CASSVAWSSGGTDTQYF. CDR3 DNA: TGTGCCAGCAGCGTAGCTTGGTCTAGCGGGGGTACAGATACGCAGTATTTT. The rearrangement links TRBV9 to TRBJ2-3; TRBD2 matches at 10 bases. J gave up 3 bases and V 0 bases, and 7 bases lay outside the gene matches. Germline CDR1 is SGDLS and CDR2 is YYNGEE. This CDR3 region has 17 residues.

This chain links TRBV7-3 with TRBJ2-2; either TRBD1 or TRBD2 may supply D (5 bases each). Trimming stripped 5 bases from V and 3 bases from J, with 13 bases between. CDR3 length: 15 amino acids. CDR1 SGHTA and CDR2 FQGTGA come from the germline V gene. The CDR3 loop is CASSPNGADTGELFF. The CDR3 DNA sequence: TGTGCCAGCAGCCCAAACGGGGCGGACACCGGGGAGCTGTTTTTT.

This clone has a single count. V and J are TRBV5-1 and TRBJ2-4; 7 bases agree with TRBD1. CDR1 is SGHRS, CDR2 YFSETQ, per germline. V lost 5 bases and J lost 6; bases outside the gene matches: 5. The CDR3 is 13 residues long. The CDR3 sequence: CASSPGTANIQYF. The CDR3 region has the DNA TGCGCCAGCAGTCCCGGGACAGCAAACATTCAGTACTTC.

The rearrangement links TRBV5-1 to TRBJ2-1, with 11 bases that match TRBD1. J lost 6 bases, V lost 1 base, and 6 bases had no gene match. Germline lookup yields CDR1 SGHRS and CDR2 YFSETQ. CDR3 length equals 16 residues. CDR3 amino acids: CASSLTTGQGVNEQFF. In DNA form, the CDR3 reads TGCGCCAGCAGCTTGACCACGGGACAGGGGGTCAATGAGCAGTTCTTC.

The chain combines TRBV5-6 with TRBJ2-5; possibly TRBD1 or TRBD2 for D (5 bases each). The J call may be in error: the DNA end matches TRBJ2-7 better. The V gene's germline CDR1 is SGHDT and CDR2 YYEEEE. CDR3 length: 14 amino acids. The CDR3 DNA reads TGTGCCAGCAGCCCCACCGGGACCCCAGGCGAGCAGTACTTC. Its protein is CASSPTGTPGEQYF.

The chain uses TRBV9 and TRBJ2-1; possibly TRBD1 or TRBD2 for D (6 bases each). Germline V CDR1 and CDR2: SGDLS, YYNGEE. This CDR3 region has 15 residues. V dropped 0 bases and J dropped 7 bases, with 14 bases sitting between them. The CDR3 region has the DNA TGTGCCAGCAGCGTAGATCCGGGGGCGAGAAATGAGCAGTTCTTC. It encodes CASSVDPGARNEQFF.

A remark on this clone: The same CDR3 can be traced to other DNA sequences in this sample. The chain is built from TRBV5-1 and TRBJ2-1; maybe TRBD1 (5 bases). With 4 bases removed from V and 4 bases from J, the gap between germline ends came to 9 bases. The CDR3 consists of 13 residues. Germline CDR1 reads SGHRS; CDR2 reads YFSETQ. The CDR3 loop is CASSGDSYNEQFF. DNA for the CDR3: TGCGCCAGCAGCGGCGACAGTTACAATGAGCAGTTCTTC.